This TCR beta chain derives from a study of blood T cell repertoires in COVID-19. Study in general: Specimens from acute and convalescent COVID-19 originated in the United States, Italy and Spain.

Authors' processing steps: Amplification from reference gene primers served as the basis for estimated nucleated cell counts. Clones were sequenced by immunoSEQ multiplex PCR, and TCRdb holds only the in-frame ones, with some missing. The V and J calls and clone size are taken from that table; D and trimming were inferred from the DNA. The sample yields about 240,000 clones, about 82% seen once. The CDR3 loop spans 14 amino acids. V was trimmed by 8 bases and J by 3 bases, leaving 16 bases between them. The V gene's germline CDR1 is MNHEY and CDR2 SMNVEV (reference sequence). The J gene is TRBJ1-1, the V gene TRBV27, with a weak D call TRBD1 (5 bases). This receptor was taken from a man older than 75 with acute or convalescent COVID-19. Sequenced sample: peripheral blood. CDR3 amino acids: CASARQGWDTEAFF. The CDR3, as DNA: TGTGCCAGCGCCCGTCAGGGATGGGACACTGAAGCTTTCTTT.